This T cell receptor (beta chain) came from a study of shared clonotypes between healthy human individuals. Regarding this clone: Its antigen is unidentified.

The study ran the assay at deep level. Original analysis: Filtering differed, since immunoSEQ gave only junction sequences and no quality scores. Measured with immunoSEQ multiplex PCR; TCRdb has only the in-frame clones, and not every one. V and J calls and clone size are those listed in that table; D and trimming were worked out from the DNA. The table records millions of clones, roughly nine tenths of them present only once. Study-level findings and limits: The generation probabilities recorded for non-shared clonotypes fell below those of clonotypes shared by all four donors.

Splitting of CD4+ cells produced CD45RA+ naive and CD45RA-negative memory subsets. This CDR3 contains 14 residues. Per the germline V gene, CDR1 is SGHRS and CDR2 is YFSETQ. With 0 bases removed from V and 6 bases from J, the gap between germline ends came to 11 bases. The TCR sequence derives from a man between 18 and 35 years old in good health. Input material: naive CD4+ T cells sorted from blood. Indicated subset: CD45RA+ positively selected. The chain carries TRBV5-1 and TRBJ2-3, with D maybe TRBD1 (7 bases). This CDR3 reads CASSLGRGVDTQYF. The CDR3 nucleotides are TGCGCCAGCAGCTTGGGCAGGGGGGTTGATACGCAGTATTTT.